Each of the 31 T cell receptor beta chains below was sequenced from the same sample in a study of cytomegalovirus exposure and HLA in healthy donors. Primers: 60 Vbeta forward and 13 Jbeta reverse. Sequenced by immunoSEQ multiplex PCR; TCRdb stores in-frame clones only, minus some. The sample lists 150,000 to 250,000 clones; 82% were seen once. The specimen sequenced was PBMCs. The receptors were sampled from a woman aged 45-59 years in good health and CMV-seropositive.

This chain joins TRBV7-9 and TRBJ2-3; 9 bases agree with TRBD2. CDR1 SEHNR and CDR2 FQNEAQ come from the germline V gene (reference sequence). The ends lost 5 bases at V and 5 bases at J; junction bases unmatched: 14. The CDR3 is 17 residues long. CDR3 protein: CASSPPGAGGWGDTQYF. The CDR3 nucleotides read TGTGCCAGCAGCCCCCCCGGAGCGGGAGGCTGGGGAGATACGCAGTATTTT.

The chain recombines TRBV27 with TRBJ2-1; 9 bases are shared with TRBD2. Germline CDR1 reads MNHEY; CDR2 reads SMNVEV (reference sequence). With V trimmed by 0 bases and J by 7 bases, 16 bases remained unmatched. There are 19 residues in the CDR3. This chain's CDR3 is CASSLSEVPTLAGINEQFF. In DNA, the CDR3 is TGTGCCAGCAGTTTATCAGAGGTCCCTACCCTAGCGGGGATTAATGAGCAGTTCTTC.

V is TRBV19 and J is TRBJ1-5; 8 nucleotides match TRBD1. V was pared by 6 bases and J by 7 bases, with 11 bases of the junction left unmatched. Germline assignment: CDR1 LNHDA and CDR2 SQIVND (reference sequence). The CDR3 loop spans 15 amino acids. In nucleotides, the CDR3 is TGTGCCAGTAGGACCGGACAGGGAAACTTCCAGCCCCAGCATTTT. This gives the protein CASRTGQGNFQPQHF.

The CDR3, as DNA: TGCAGTGCTCCCTCCTCCTACGAGCAGTACTTC. Translation: CSAPSSYEQYF. The chain combines TRBV20-1 with TRBJ2-7; no definite D call. This CDR3 comprises 11 residues. V gave up 5 bases and J gave up 0 bases, with 5 bases separating them. CDR1 and CDR2 from the germline V gene are DFQATT and SNEGSKA (reference sequence).

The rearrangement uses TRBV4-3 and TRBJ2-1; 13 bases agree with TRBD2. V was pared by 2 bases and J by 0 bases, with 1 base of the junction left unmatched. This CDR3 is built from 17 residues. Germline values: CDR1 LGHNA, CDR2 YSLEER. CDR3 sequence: CASSQTSGGGSYNEQFF. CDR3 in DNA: TGCGCCAGCAGCCAAACTAGCGGGGGGGGCTCCTACAATGAGCAGTTCTTC.

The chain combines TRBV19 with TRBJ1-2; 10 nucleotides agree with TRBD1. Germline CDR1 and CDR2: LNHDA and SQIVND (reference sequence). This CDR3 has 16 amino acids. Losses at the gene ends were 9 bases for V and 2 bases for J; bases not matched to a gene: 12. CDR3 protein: CASRRDRGLPNYGYTF. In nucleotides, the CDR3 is TGTGCCAGCCGTCGGGACAGGGGTCTACCGAACTATGGCTACACCTTC.

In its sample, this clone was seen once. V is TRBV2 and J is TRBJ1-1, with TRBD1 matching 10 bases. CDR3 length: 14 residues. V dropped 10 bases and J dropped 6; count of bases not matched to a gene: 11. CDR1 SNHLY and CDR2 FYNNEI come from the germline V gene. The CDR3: CATRDRGYKAEAFF. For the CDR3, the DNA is TGTGCCACCCGGGACAGGGGATATAAGGCTGAAGCTTTCTTT.

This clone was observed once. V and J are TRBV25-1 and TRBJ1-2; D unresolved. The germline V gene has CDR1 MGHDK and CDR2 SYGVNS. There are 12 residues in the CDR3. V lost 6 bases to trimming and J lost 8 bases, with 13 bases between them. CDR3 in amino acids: CASSPVGGGYTF. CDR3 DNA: TGTGCCAGCAGCCCAGTGGGAGGCGGCTACACCTTC.

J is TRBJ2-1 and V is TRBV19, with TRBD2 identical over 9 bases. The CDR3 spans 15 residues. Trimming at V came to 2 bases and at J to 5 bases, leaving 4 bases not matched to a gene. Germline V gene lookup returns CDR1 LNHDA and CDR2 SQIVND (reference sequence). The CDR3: CASSIRLAENNEQFF. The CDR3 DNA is TGTGCCAGTAGTATAAGACTAGCGGAGAACAATGAGCAGTTCTTC.

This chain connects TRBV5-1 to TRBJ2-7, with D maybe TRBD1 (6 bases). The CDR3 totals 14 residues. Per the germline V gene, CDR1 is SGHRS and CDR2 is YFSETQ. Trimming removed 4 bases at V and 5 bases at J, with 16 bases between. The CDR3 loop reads CASSDINRADEQYF. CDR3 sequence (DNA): TGCGCCAGCAGCGATATCAACAGGGCCGACGAGCAGTACTTC.

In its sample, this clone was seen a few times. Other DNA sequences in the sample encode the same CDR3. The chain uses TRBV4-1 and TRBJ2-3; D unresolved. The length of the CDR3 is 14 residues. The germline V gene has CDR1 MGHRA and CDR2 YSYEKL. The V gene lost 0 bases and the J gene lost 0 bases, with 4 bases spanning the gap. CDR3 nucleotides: TGCGCCAGCAGCCAAGAGCGGAGCACAGATACGCAGTATTTT. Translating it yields CASSQERSTDTQYF.

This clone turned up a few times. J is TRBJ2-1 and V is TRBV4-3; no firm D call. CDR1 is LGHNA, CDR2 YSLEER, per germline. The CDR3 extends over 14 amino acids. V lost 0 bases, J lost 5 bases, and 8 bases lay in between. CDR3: CASSQDLENNEQFF. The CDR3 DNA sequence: TGCGCCAGCAGCCAAGATCTAGAGAACAATGAGCAGTTCTTC.

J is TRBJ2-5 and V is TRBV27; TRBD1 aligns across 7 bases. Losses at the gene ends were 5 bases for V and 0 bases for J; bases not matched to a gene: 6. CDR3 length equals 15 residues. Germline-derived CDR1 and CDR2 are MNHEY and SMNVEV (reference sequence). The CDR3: CASSISTGYQETQYF. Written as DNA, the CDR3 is TGTGCCAGCAGTATTTCGACAGGGTACCAAGAGACCCAGTACTTC.

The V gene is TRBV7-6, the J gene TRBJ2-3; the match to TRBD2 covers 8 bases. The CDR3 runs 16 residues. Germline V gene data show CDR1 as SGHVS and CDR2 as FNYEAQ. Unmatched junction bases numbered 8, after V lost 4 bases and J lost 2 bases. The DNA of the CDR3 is TGTGCCAGCAGCTCAATCGGTAGCGGGAACACAGATACGCAGTATTTT. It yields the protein CASSSIGSGNTDTQYF.

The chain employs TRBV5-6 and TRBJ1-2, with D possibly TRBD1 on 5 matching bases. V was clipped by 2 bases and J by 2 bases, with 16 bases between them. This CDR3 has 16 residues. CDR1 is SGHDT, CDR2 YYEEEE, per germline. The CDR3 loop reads CASSFPSRGLNYGYTF. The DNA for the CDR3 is TGTGCCAGCAGCTTTCCCTCAAGGGGACTGAACTATGGCTACACCTTC.

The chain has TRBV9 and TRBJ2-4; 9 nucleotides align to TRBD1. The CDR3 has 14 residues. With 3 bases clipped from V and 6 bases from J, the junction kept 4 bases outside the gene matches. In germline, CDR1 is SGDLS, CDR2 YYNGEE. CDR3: CASSGRQGGNIQYF. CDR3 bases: TGTGCCAGCAGCGGCCGACAGGGGGGAAACATTCAGTACTTC. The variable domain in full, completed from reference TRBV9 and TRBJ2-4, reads DSGVTQTPKHLITATGQRVTLRCSPRSGDLSVYWYQQSLDQGLQFLIQYYNGEERAKGNILERFSAQQFPDLHSELNLSSLELGDSALYFCASSGRQGGNIQYFGAGTRLSVL.

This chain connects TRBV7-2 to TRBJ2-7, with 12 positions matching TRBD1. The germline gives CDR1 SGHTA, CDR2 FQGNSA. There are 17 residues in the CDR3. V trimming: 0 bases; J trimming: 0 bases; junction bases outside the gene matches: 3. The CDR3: CASSLAPGQGASYEQYF. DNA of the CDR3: TGTGCCAGCAGCTTAGCGCCGGGACAGGGGGCCTCCTACGAGCAGTACTTC.

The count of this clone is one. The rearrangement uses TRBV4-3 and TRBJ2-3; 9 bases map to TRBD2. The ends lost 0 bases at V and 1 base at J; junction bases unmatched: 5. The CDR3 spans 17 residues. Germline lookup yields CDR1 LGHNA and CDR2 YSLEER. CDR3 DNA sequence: TGCGCCAGCAGCCAAGATCTGGCTAGCGGGGGCACAGATACGCAGTATTTT. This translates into CASSQDLASGGTDTQYF.

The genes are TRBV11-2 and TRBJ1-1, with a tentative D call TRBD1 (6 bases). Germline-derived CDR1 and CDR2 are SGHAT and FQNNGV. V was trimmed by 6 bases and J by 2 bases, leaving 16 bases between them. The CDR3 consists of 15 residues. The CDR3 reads CASRSFRGSNTEAFF. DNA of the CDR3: TGTGCCAGCAGGTCCTTCAGGGGATCAAACACTGAAGCTTTCTTT.

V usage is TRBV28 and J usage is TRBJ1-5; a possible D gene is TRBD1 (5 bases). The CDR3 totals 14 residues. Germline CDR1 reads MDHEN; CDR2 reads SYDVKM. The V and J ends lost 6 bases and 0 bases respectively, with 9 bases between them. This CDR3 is CASSRVDSNQPQHF. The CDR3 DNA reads TGTGCCAGCAGCAGGGTGGATAGCAATCAGCCCCAGCATTTT.

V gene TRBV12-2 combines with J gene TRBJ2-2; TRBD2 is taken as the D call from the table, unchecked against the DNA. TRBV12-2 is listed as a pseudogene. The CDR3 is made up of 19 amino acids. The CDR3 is CASRLRISGDEPNTGELFF. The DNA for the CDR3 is TGTGCAAGTCGCTTACGAATTAGCGGGGATGAGCCGAACACCGGGGAGCTGTTTTTT.

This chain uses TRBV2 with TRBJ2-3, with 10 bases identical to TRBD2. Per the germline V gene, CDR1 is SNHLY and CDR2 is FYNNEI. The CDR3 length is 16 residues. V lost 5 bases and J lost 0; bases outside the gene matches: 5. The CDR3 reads CASSKRTSGSTDTQYF. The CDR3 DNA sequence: TGTGCCAGCAGTAAAAGGACTAGCGGTAGCACAGATACGCAGTATTTT. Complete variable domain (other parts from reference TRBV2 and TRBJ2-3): EPEVTQTPSHQVTQMGQEVILRCVPISNHLYFYWYRQILGQKVEFLVSFYNNEISEKSEIFDDQFSVERPDGSNFTLKIRSTKLEDSAMYFCASSKRTSGSTDTQYFGPGTRLTVL.

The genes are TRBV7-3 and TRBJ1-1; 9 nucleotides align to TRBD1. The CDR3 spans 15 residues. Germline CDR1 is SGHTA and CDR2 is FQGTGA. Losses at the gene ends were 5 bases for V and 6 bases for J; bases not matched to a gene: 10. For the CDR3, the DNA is TGTGCCAGCAGCCGTAATGTGGGACAGGGATCTGAAGCTTTCTTT. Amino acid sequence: CASSRNVGQGSEAFF. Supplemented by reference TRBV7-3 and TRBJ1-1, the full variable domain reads GAGVSQTPSNKVTEKGKYVELRCDPISGHTALYWYRQSLGQGPEFLIYFQGTGAADDSGLPNDRFFAVRPEGSVSTLKIQRTERGDSAVYLCASSRNVGQGSEAFFGQGTRLTVV.

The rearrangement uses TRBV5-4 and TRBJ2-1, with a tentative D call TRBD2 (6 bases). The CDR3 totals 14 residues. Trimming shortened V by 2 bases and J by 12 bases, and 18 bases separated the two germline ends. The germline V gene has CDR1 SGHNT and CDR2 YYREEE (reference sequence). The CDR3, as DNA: TGTGCCAGCAGCTTAGGGGAGGAAGGCGTGGGGCAGTTCTTC. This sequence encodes CASSLGEEGVGQFF.

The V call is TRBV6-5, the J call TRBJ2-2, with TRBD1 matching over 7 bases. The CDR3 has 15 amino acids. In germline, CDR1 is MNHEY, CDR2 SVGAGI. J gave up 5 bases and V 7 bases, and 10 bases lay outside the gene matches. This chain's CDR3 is CASKRSGGVTGELFF. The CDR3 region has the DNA TGTGCCAGCAAACGATCAGGGGGAGTGACCGGGGAGCTGTTTTTT.

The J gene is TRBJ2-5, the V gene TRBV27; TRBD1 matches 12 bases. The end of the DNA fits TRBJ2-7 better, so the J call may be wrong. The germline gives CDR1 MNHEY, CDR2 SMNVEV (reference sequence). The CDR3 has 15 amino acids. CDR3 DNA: TGTGCCAGCAGCGGGACAGGGGGCTTATCCTACGAGCAGTACTTC. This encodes CASSGTGGLSYEQYF.

DNA of the CDR3: TGTGCCAGCAGCCTCGCCGTTCAAGTACAGGGGGCGCAGGGCTACACCTTC. Translating gives CASSLAVQVQGAQGYTF. J is TRBJ1-2 and V is TRBV5-4; 9 nucleotides align to TRBD1. After removal of 4 bases from V and 8 bases from J, the junction contained 18 bases not matched to a gene. CDR1 is SGHNT, CDR2 YYREEE, per germline (reference sequence). This CDR3 comprises 17 residues. Full variable domain (rest looked up from reference TRBV5-4 and TRBJ1-2): ETGVTQSPTHLIKTRGQQVTLRCSSQSGHNTVSWYQQALGQGPQFIFQYYREEENGRGNFPPRFSGLQFPNYSSELNVNALELDDSALYLCASSLAVQVQGAQGYTFGSGTRLTVV.

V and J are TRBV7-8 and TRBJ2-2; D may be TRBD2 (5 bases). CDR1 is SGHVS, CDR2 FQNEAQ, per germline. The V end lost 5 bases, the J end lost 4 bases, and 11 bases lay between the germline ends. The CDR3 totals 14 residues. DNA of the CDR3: TGTGCCAGCAGCACTACTAGGTCCACCGGGGAGCTGTTTTTT. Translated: CASSTTRSTGELFF.

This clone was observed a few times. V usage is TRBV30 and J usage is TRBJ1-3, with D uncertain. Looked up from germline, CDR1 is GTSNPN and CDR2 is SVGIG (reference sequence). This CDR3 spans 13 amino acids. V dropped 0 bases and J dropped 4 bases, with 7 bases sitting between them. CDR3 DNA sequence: TGTGCCTGGAGTGTTGGGGAGGGAAACACCATATATTTT. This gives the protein CAWSVGEGNTIYF.

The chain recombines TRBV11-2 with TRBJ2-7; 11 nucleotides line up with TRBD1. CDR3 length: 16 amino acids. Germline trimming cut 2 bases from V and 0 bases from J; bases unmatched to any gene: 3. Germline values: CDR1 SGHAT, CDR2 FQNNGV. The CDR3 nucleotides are TGTGCCAGCAGCTTAATGGGACAGGGGGTCTCCTACGAGCAGTACTTC. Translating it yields CASSLMGQGVSYEQYF. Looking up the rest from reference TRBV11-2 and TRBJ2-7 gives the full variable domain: EAGVAQSPRYKIIEKRQSVAFWCNPISGHATLYWYQQILGQGPKLLIQFQNNGVVDDSQLPKDRFSAERLKGVDSTLKIQPAKLEDSAVYLCASSLMGQGVSYEQYFGPGTRLTVT.

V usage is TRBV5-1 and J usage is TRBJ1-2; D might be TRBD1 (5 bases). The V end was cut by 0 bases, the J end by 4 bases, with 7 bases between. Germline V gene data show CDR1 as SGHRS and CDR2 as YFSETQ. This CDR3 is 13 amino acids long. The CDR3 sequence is CASSLDGAYGYTF. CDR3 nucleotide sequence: TGCGCCAGCAGCTTGGATGGGGCCTATGGCTACACCTTC.